This entry lists 13 T cell receptor beta chains sequenced from one sample in a study of T cell responses to AZD1222 COVID-19 vaccine. Libraries were prepared by immunoSEQ multiplex PCR; TCRdb keeps only in-frame clonotypes and omits some of them. The sample records about 170,000 clones, about 89% being singletons. The sequencing used peripheral blood, collected on day 0 of AZD1222 vaccination. These receptors were collected from an adult in good health.

In nucleotides, the CDR3 is TGTGCCATCAGAAGTATGGGCCTCTTCAGGACTGAAGCTTTCTTT. Residues: CAIRSMGLFRTEAFF. This chain uses TRBV10-3 with TRBJ1-1; D is unresolved. Germline V gives CDR1 ENHRY, CDR2 SYGVKD. This CDR3 contains 15 residues. V was shortened by 6 bases and J by 5 bases, with 19 bases between the two germline ends.

CDR3 region: CASSYRGWDYGYTF. CDR3 bases: TGTGCCAGCAGCTACAGGGGATGGGACTATGGCTACACCTTC. The chain recombines TRBV6-5 with TRBJ1-2; 7 nucleotides agree with TRBD1. Germline CDR1 is MNHEY and CDR2 is SVGAGI. The V segment lost 6 bases and the J segment 3 bases; nucleotides outside the gene matches: 7. The CDR3 is made up of 14 amino acids.

This sequence joins TRBV30 and TRBJ2-7; perhaps TRBD2 as D (8 bases). Germline CDR1 reads GTSNPN; CDR2 reads SVGIG (reference sequence). This CDR3 contains 16 residues. V was trimmed by 3 bases and J by 5 bases, leaving 23 bases between them. CDR3 in amino acids: CAWRGELTGTRNEQYF. The CDR3 nucleotides read TGTGCCTGGAGAGGAGAGTTGACAGGGACTAGGAACGAGCAGTACTTC. The full variable domain, its missing parts supplied by reference TRBV30 and TRBJ2-7, is SQTIHQWPATLVQPVGSPLSLECTVEGTSNPNLYWYRQAAGRGLQLLFYSVGIGQISSEVPQNLSASRPQDRQFILSSKKLLLSDSGFYLCAWRGELTGTRNEQYFGPGTRLTVT.

The chain is built from TRBV7-9 and TRBJ2-3; TRBD2 matches 9 bases. The germline gives CDR1 SEHNR, CDR2 FQNEAQ (reference sequence). The CDR3 extends over 15 amino acids. The ends lost 5 bases at V and 1 base at J; junction bases unmatched: 4. DNA for the CDR3: TGTGCCAGCAGCGCGACTAGCGGCCGCACAGATACGCAGTATTTT. Translating gives CASSATSGRTDTQYF.

The table lists this clone with a few counts. This chain connects TRBV7-8 to TRBJ2-7; TRBD2 aligns across 11 bases. CDR1 and CDR2 from the germline V gene are SGHVS and FQNEAQ. This CDR3 comprises 18 residues. With V trimmed by 3 bases and J by 2 bases, 12 bases remained unmatched. This CDR3 reads CASSLALTSGSITYEQYF. The CDR3 DNA is TGTGCCAGCAGCTTGGCTTTAACTAGCGGGAGTATAACCTACGAGCAGTACTTC.

The chain carries TRBV19 and TRBJ1-3; the D is unclear. The length of the CDR3 is 12 residues. Trimming took off 6 bases at V and 3 bases at J, with 6 bases between the two ends. CDR1 and CDR2 (germline): LNHDA, SQIVND (reference sequence). The CDR3 loop is CASRERGNTIYF. CDR3 in DNA: TGTGCCAGTAGGGAGCGTGGAAACACCATATATTTT. Together with reference TRBV19 and TRBJ1-3, the CDR3 gives the full variable domain: DGGITQSPKYLFRKEGQNVTLSCEQNLNHDAMYWYRQDPGQGLRLIYYSQIVNDFQKGDIAEGYSVSREKKESFPLTVTSAQKNPTAFYLCASRERGNTIYFGEGSWLTVV.

The V gene is TRBV7-2, the J gene TRBJ2-3; D is perhaps TRBD1 or TRBD2 (6 bases each). The CDR3 is made up of 15 amino acids. V shed 3 bases and J shed 2 bases, with 12 bases lying between them. The V gene's germline CDR1 is SGHTA and CDR2 FQGNSA. CDR3 region: CASSLGGHATDTQYF. The CDR3, as DNA: TGTGCCAGCAGCTTGGGGGGACACGCCACAGATACGCAGTATTTT.

The rearrangement joins TRBV18 to TRBJ1-6; maybe TRBD1 (5 bases). Germline lookup yields CDR1 KGHSH and CDR2 LQKENI. CDR3 length: 15 residues. The V gene lost 3 bases and the J gene lost 3 bases, with 9 bases spanning the gap. As DNA, the CDR3 is TGTGCCAGCTCACCCGACAGTATCTATAATTCACCCCTCCACTTT. This sequence encodes CASSPDSIYNSPLHF.

This sequence joins TRBV29-1 and TRBJ2-5; D not resolved. Germline CDR1 and CDR2: SQVTM and ANQGSEA. CDR3 length equals 11 residues. With 5 bases removed from V and 1 base from J, the gap between germline ends came to 5 bases. The CDR3 DNA reads as TGCAGCGTTAGAATCCAAGAGACCCAGTACTTC. Translated, it gives CSVRIQETQYF.

The genes are TRBV3-1 (or the pseudogene TRBV3-2) and TRBJ1-1, with D perhaps TRBD1 (5 bases). Germline CDR1 reads LGHDT; CDR2 reads YNNKEL (reference sequence). V was trimmed by 3 bases and J by 11 bases, leaving 13 bases between them. The CDR3 loop spans 12 amino acids. The DNA for the CDR3 is TGTGCCAGCAGCCAGGGGGGTATCTTGGCTTTCTTT. It yields the protein CASSQGGILAFF.

The genes are TRBV6-4 and TRBJ2-4; 10 bases are a match to TRBD1. Looked up from germline, CDR1 is MRHNA and CDR2 is SNTAGT. CDR3 length equals 17 residues. With V trimmed by 7 bases and J by 3 bases, 12 bases remained unmatched. CDR3: CASNMRQGARDKNIQYF. The CDR3 DNA reads as TGTGCCAGCAACATGCGACAGGGGGCAAGGGACAAAAACATTCAGTACTTC.

The rearrangement joins TRBV12-3 or TRBV12-4 to TRBJ1-1, with TRBD1 as a possible D gene (6 bases). Between the trimmed V and J ends, which lost 6 bases and 3 bases, there was a span of 11 bases. The CDR3 is 13 amino acids. CDR3 residues: CASRTQGDTEAFF. In DNA, the CDR3 is TGTGCCAGCAGGACACAGGGAGACACTGAAGCTTTCTTT.

V usage is TRBV20-1 and J usage is TRBJ2-5; 7 bases match TRBD2. The CDR3 consists of 14 residues. Germline values: CDR1 DFQATT, CDR2 SNEGSKA (reference sequence). The J segment lost 5 bases and the V segment lost 3 bases, leaving 9 bases of the junction unmatched. The CDR3 region is CSASPREWRETQYF. CDR3 DNA sequence: TGCAGTGCTAGTCCGCGGGAGTGGCGGGAGACCCAGTACTTC.